These 22 T cell receptor beta chains were sequenced from one sample in a study of cytomegalovirus exposure and HLA in healthy donors. The PCR used 60 Vbeta and 13 Jbeta primers. The assay was immunoSEQ multiplex PCR, and TCRdb's table has in-frame clones only and misses some. This sample has some 150,000 clones, with roughly four fifths found just once. The sequencing input was PBMCs. These receptors originate from a man aged 18-30 years in good health and CMV-seropositive.

The rearrangement uses TRBV19 and TRBJ2-3, with 9 positions matching TRBD2. The trim removed 6 bases at V and 4 bases at J, leaving 5 bases unmatched. The CDR3 runs 14 residues. Per the germline V gene, CDR1 is LNHDA and CDR2 is SQIVND (reference sequence). The CDR3 sequence: CASRAGGPSDTQYF. DNA for the CDR3: TGTGCCAGTAGGGCGGGAGGGCCTTCAGATACGCAGTATTTT.

The chain combines TRBV10-1 with TRBJ2-2, with 9 positions matching TRBD2. The CDR3 has 16 residues. Germline V CDR1 and CDR2: WNHNN, SYGVQD (reference sequence). Trimming cost V 3 bases and J 7 bases; bases outside gene matches: 9. The DNA for the CDR3 is TGCGCCAGCAGTGATCGGCTAGCGGGATACGGCGGGGAGCTGTTTTTT. Protein sequence: CASSDRLAGYGGELFF.

This sequence joins TRBV14 and TRBJ2-2, with D tentatively TRBD2 (5 bases). V was trimmed by 1 base and J by 13 bases, leaving 22 bases between them. CDR1 SGHDN and CDR2 FVKESK come from the germline V gene. CDR3 length: 16 residues. The CDR3 reads CASSQARTVRTGMLFF. Written as DNA, the CDR3 is TGTGCCAGCAGCCAAGCAAGGACGGTCCGGACCGGGATGCTGTTTTTT.

V usage is TRBV20-1 and J usage is TRBJ2-3; D ambiguous. The CDR3 is made up of 11 amino acids. CDR1 is DFQATT and CDR2 is SNEGSKA in the germline V gene (reference sequence). The V end was cut by 5 bases, the J end by 0 bases, with 3 bases between. The CDR3 DNA is TGCAGTGCTTCAAGCACAGATACGCAGTATTTT. Translating it yields CSASSTDTQYF.

This clone occurred once. The rearrangement joins TRBV5-1 to TRBJ2-1, with D unclear. This CDR3 has 13 amino acids. The ends were cut back, 2 bases at V and 3 bases at J, with 6 bases in the middle. CDR1 and CDR2 (germline): SGHRS, YFSETQ. The CDR3 nucleotides read TGCGCCAGCAGCTTAACAGACTACAATGAGCAGTTCTTC. It specifies CASSLTDYNEQFF.

This clone was counted once. The rearrangement links TRBV6-1 to TRBJ1-2; maybe TRBD1 (5 bases). Germline lookup yields CDR1 MNHNS and CDR2 SASEGT. The CDR3 has 16 amino acids. Deletions cut 2 bases from V and 5 bases from J, with 18 bases between. CDR3 protein: CASSERAGDSRYGYTF. CDR3 in DNA: TGTGCCAGCAGTGAAAGGGCGGGGGATTCCCGTTATGGCTACACCTTC.

The rearrangement links TRBV30 to TRBJ1-5; no firm D call. The CDR3 loop spans 14 amino acids. CDR1 GTSNPN and CDR2 SVGIG come from the germline V gene (reference sequence). V lost 2 bases and J lost 0, with 8 bases in between. CDR3 amino acids: CAWSTAYSNQPQHF. The DNA of the CDR3 is TGTGCCTGGAGTACAGCATATAGCAATCAGCCCCAGCATTTT.

The V and J genes are TRBV6-1 and TRBJ2-4; D is unresolved. V was trimmed by 6 bases and J by 4 bases, leaving 13 bases between them. The CDR3 sequence is 14 residues long. CDR1 and CDR2 from the germline V gene are MNHNS and SASEGT. The CDR3 reads CASSQNNVKNIQYF. CDR3 nucleotide sequence: TGTGCCAGCAGCCAAAACAACGTAAAAAACATTCAGTACTTC.

The chain is built from TRBV28 and TRBJ2-3; TRBD2 might be the D (6 bases). CDR1 and CDR2 (germline): MDHEN, SYDVKM. This CDR3 is built from 15 residues. Trimming pared 6 bases from V and 1 base from J, leaving 14 bases between. The CDR3 nucleotides are TGTGCCAGCAGCCTGTCGGGAGCAGGCACAGATACGCAGTATTTT. Translating gives CASSLSGAGTDTQYF.

This clone was recorded a few times. V and J are TRBV6-1 and TRBJ2-7, with unresolved D. Germline CDR1 and CDR2: MNHNS and SASEGT. V lost 0 bases, J lost 0 bases, and 9 bases lay in between. This CDR3 has 15 residues. The CDR3 DNA follows: TGTGCCAGCAGTGAAGCCCCCCCGAGCTCCTACGAGCAGTACTTC. It is translated as CASSEAPPSSYEQYF.

This CDR3 reads CASSPPGGREQYF. The CDR3 bases are TGTGCCAGCAGCCCGCCCGGGGGGAGGGAGCAGTACTTC. The chain links TRBV7-9 to TRBJ2-7; 7 nucleotides line up with TRBD2. The CDR3 runs to 13 residues. Germline V CDR1 and CDR2: SEHNR, FQNEAQ (reference sequence). Germline trimming cut 5 bases from V and 7 bases from J; bases unmatched to any gene: 8.

J is TRBJ1-3 and V is TRBV5-1; D is unresolved. The length of the CDR3 is 15 residues. Trimming took 3 bases from V and 9 from J, leaving 19 bases between them. From germline, CDR1 is SGHRS and CDR2 YFSETQ. The CDR3 DNA follows: TGCGCCAGCAGCTATGATGGTACCTCGCGCCCCACCATATATTTT. Residues: CASSYDGTSRPTIYF. Looking up the rest from reference TRBV5-1 and TRBJ1-3 gives the full variable domain: KAGVTQTPRYLIKTRGQQVTLSCSPISGHRSVSWYQQTPGQGLQFLFEYFSETQRNKGNFPGRFSGRQFSNSRSEMNVSTLELGDSALYLCASSYDGTSRPTIYFGEGSWLTVV.

The CDR3 DNA is TGCGCCAGCAGCTTATTAGCGGGGGCGGGCTCCTACAATGAGCAGTTCTTC. Its translation: CASSLLAGAGSYNEQFF. The chain employs TRBV5-1 and TRBJ2-1, with 9 bases identical to TRBD2. CDR1 SGHRS and CDR2 YFSETQ come from the germline V gene. The J segment lost 0 bases and the V segment lost 2 bases, leaving 6 bases of the junction unmatched. The CDR3 has 17 amino acids.

The table lists this clone with a count of one. V gene TRBV25-1 combines with J gene TRBJ2-5, with 7 bases aligning to TRBD2. The DNA matches TRBJ2-7 better at its end, which makes the J call doubtful. This CDR3 has 15 residues. From germline, CDR1 is MGHDK and CDR2 SYGVNS. In DNA form, the CDR3 reads TGTGCCAGCAGTGTACTAGCGACTACGACCTACGAGCAGTACTTC. Translation gives CASSVLATTTYEQYF.

The genes are TRBV28 and TRBJ1-1, with unresolved D. Germline values: CDR1 MDHEN, CDR2 SYDVKM. The CDR3 spans 14 residues. Trimming stripped 7 bases from V and 5 bases from J, with 17 bases between. The CDR3 nucleotides read TGTGCCAGCATAACACCTTTCCTGAGGACTGAAGCTTTCTTT. Its protein is CASITPFLRTEAFF.

The CDR3 DNA follows: TGTGCCAGTCATTCGGGGGGGAAGAGGACTGAAGCTTTCTTT. Its translation is CASHSGGKRTEAFF. The chain carries TRBV2 and TRBJ1-1, with a possible D match to TRBD1 (5 bases). The germline gives CDR1 SNHLY, CDR2 FYNNEI. The CDR3 has 14 residues. The ends were cut back, 9 bases at V and 5 bases at J, with 19 bases in the middle.

This clone was seen a single time. J is TRBJ1-5 and V is TRBV15; TRBD1 is a possible D gene (5 bases). Germline CDR1 reads LNHNV; CDR2 reads YYDKDF (reference sequence). CDR3 length: 20 amino acids. Between the trimmed V and J ends, which lost 0 bases and 0 bases, there was a span of 21 bases. In DNA, the CDR3 is TGTGCCACCAGCAGAGATGGGTGGGAATCGGGGGACTATAGCAATCAGCCCCAGCATTTT. It yields the protein CATSRDGWESGDYSNQPQHF.

V usage is TRBV27 and J usage is TRBJ1-1; D unclear. The CDR3 runs to 13 residues. V lost 4 bases and J lost 0, with 6 bases in between. Germline-derived CDR1 and CDR2 are MNHEY and SMNVEV (reference sequence). This CDR3 reads CASSWALNTEAFF. CDR3 in DNA: TGTGCCAGCAGTTGGGCCCTGAACACTGAAGCTTTCTTT.

The genes are TRBV28 and TRBJ1-1, with TRBD1 matching 8 bases. The CDR3 is 13 amino acids. Germline CDR1 MDHEN, CDR2 SYDVKM. Trimming at V came to 11 bases and at J to 1 base, leaving 6 bases not matched to a gene. The CDR3 here is CAVRGQGNTEAFF. Here the CDR3 DNA reads TGTGCCGTCCGTGGACAGGGGAACACTGAAGCTTTCTTT.

V is TRBV10-2 and J is TRBJ1-1, with a possible D match to TRBD1 (5 bases). CDR3 length: 11 residues. Trimming left V 5 bases short and J 6 bases short, with 7 bases between. Germline CDR1 reads WSHSY; CDR2 reads SAAADI. The DNA of the CDR3 is TGCGCCAGCAGTCCAGGGCCTGAAGCTTTCTTT. Translated: CASSPGPEAFF.

The V gene is TRBV4-1, the J gene TRBJ2-7; 9 nucleotides agree with TRBD1. Trimming cost V 3 bases and J 4 bases; bases outside gene matches: 4. Looked up from germline, CDR1 is MGHRA and CDR2 is YSYEKL. This CDR3 is 14 amino acids long. The CDR3 nucleotides read TGCGCCAGCAGCCAGCGGACAGGGGCGTACGAGCAGTACTTC. Amino acid sequence: CASSQRTGAYEQYF.

The V call is TRBV30, the J call TRBJ2-7; a possible D gene is TRBD1 (6 bases). This CDR3 region has 11 residues. The V gene's germline CDR1 is GTSNPN and CDR2 SVGIG (reference sequence). V was pared by 5 bases and J by 3 bases, with 8 bases between. The CDR3 DNA reads as TGTGCCTGGTTACAGGGCTACGAGCAGTACTTC. Its translation is CAWLQGYEQYF.